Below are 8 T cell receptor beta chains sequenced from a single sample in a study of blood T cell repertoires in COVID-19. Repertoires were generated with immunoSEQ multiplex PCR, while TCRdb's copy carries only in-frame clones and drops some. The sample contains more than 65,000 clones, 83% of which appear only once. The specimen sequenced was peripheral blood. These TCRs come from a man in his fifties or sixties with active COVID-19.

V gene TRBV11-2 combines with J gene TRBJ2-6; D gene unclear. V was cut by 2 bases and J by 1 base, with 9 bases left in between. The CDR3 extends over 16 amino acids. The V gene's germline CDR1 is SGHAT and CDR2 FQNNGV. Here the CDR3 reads CASSLLVKSGANVLTF. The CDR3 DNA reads TGTGCCAGCAGCTTATTAGTCAAATCTGGGGCCAACGTCCTGACTTTC.

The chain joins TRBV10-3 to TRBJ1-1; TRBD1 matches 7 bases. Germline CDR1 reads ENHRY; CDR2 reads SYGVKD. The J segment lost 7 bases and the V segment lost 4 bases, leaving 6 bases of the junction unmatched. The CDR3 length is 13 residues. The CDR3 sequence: CAISADRAFEAFF. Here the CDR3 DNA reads TGTGCCATCAGTGCCGACAGGGCCTTTGAAGCTTTCTTT.

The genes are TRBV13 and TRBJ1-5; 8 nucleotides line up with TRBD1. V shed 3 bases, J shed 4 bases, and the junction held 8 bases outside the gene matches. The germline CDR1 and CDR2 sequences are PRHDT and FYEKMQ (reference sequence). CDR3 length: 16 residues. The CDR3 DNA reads TGTGCCAGCAGCTTCCGACAGGGGAGGGGTAATCAGCCCCAGCATTTT. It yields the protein CASSFRQGRGNQPQHF.

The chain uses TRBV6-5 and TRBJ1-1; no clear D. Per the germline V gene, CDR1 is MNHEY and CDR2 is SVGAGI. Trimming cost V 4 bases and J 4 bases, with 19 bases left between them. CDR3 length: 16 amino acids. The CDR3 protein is CASSSPNTDVATEAFF. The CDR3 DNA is TGTGCCAGCAGTTCCCCCAACACTGACGTAGCCACTGAAGCTTTCTTT.

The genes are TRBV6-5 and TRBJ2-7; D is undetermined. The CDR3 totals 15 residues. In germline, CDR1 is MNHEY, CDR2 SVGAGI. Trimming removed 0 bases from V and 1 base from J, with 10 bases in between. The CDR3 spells CASSYSALGSYEQYF. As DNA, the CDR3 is TGTGCCAGCAGTTACTCTGCACTCGGGTCCTACGAGCAGTACTTC.

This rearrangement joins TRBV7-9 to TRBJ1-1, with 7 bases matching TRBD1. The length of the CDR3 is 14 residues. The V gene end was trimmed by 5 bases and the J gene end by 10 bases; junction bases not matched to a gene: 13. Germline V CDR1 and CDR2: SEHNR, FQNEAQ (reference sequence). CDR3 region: CASSRNTGVRVAFF. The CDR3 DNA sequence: TGTGCCAGCAGCCGCAATACAGGGGTTCGTGTAGCTTTCTTT.

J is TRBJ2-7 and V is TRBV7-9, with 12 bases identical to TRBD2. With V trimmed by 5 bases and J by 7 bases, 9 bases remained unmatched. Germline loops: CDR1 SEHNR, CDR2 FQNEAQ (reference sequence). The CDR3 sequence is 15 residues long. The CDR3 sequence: CASSPGTSGYREQYF. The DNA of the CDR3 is TGTGCCAGCAGCCCCGGGACTAGCGGGTATCGGGAGCAGTACTTC.

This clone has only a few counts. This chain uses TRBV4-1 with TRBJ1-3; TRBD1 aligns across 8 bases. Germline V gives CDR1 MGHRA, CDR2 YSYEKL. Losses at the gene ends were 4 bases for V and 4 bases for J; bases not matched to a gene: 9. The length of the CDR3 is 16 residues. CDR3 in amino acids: CASSRPGQALGNTIYF. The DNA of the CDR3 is TGCGCCAGCAGCCGGCCGGGACAGGCTCTCGGAAACACCATATATTTT.